This TCR beta chain was captured in a study of shared clonotypes between healthy human individuals. V gave up 6 bases and J gave up 4 bases, with 15 bases separating them. This CDR3 is 14 amino acids long. The germline CDR1 and CDR2 sequences are MNHEY and SMNVEV (reference sequence). Only Caucasian adults living in Nashville, Tennessee made up the donor group. Profiled with immunoSEQ multiplex PCR; TCRdb holds only in-frame clones, not every one. This table holds some 630,000 clones, about two thirds found once. The sequenced sample was memory CD4+ T cells sorted from blood. Subset noted: CD45RA-negative fraction. This chain uses TRBV27 with TRBJ1-2; no clear D gene. The clonotype originates from a woman between 25 and 40 years old in good health. The CDR3 here is CASRSSPTSYGYTF. The CDR3 coding sequence is TGTGCCAGCAGATCCAGCCCGACCTCCTATGGCTACACCTTC.